This T cell receptor beta chain was sequenced for a study of T-cell reconstitution after alpha-beta-depleted transplantation in children. Study-level points and caveats: Certain patients had high TCRbeta diversity at day 60, and it came from recipient T cells and thymic progenitors that survived. Reported findings indicate that, about two months after transplant, alpha-beta T cells came from several hundred expanded clones, which were derived from non-depleted graft cells.

This clonotype was detected ten times or more. The antigen is undetermined. V lost 2 bases to trimming and J lost 5 bases; unmatched junction nucleotides: 4. The CDR3 is made up of 14 amino acids. From germline, CDR1 is SGHRS and CDR2 YFSETQ. Preparing the TCRbeta library involved the use of unique molecular identifiers. TCRdb fed the PCR reads into MiXCR, producing one record per CDR3 protein. Of tens of thousands of distinct CDR3 sequences listed, 15% to 20% are singletons. The sequences come from PBMCs, mostly from graft donor cells, collected 60 days after TCRalphabeta/CD19-depleted stem cell transplant. The chain links TRBV5-1 to TRBJ2-5, with TRBD1 matching over 9 bases. This receptor was obtained from a male patient between 2 and 9 years old who had a stem cell transplant for acute lymphoblastic leukemia, so the T cells may come from the graft donor. CDR3 loop: CASSFGTGHETQYF. The CDR3 DNA reads TGCGCCAGCAGCTTCGGGACAGGGCACGAGACCCAGTACTTC.